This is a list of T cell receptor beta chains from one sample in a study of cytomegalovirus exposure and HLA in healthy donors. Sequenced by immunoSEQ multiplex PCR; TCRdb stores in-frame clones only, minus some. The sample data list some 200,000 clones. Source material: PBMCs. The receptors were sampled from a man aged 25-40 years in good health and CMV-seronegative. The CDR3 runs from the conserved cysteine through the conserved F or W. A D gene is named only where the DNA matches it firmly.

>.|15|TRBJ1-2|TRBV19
CASSIDPGIAYGYTF
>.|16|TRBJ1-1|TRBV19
CASSPRRSRMDTEAFF
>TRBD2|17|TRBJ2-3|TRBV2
CASSGPWAASGGDTQYF
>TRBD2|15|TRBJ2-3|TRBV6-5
CASRKLAGAGDTQYF
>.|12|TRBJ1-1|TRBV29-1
CSVVGRATEAFF
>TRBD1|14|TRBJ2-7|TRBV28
CASSLVDRAGEQYF
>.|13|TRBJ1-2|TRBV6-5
CASSERPLGGYTF
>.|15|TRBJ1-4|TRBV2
CASSGTGQGNEKLFF
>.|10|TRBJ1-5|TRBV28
CASSSSAQHF
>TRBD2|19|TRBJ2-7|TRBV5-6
CASSLARAVWGGISYEQYF
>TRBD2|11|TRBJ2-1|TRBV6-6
CAHGGANEQFF
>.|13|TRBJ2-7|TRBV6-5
CASREPRIGEQYF
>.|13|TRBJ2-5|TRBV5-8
CASNGQREETQYF
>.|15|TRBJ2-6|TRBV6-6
CASRLQGIGANVLTF
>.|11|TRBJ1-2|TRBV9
CASREGYGYTF
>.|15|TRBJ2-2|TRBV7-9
CASRKAGDDTGELFF
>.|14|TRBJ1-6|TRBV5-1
CASSLDTYNSPLHF
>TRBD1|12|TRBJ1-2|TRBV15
CATSGQGDGYTF
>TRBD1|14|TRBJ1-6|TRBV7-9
CASSTGTGGSPLHF
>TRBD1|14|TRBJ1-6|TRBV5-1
CASSRTGEVSPLHF
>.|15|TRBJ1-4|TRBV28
CASSSPGGLSEKLFF
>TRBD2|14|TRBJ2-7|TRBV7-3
CASSHGTSGNEQYF
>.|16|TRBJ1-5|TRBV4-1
CASSQTGTSSNQPQHF
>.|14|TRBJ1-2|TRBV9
CASSVAAAPRGYTF
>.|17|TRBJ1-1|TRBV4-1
CASSQAPTGMLNTEAFF
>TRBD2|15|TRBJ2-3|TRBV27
CASSLQREIQDTQYF
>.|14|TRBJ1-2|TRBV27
CASSLDGGTFHYTF
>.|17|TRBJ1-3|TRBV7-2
CASSLVWQGSSGNTIYF
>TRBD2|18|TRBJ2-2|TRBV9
CASSVREGRIPNTGELFF
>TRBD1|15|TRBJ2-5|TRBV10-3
CAISDSRDREETQYF
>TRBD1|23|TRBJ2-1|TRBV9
CASSVPHRPPPGQGQSSYNEQFF
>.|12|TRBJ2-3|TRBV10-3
CAISDRDFASDF
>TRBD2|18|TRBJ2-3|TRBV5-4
CASSLEGSGGSSTDTQYF
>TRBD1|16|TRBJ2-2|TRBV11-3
CASSLGGQPNTGELFF
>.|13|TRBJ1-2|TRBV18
CASSLDSNYGYTF
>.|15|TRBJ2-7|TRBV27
CASSLSRRGTYEQYF
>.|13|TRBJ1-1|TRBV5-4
CASSFDRYTEAFF
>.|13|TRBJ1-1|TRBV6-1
CASRAGLNTEAFF
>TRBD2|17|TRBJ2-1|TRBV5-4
CASSPGGWTSAYNEQFF
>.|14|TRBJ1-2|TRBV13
CASSHNDRRYGYTF
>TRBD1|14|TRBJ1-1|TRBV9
CASSLKGQGAEAFF
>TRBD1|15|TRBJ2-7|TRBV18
CASSPKQGNSYEQYF
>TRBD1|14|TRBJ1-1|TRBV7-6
CASSRTGGETEAFF
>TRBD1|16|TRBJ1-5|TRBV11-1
CASSLVDRVKNQPQHF
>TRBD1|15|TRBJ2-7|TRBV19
CASSSRQGAVDEQYF